The subject of this entry is one T cell receptor (beta chain). This specimen belongs to a study of control samples from healthy donors and cancer patients. Clones were sequenced by immunoSEQ multiplex PCR, and TCRdb holds only the in-frame ones, with some missing. The repertoire holds more than 35,000 clones, with approximately 94% as singletons. The CDR3 has 14 amino acids. Between the trimmed V and J ends, which lost 2 bases and 2 bases, there was a span of 7 bases. Germline V gene lookup returns CDR1 SNHLY and CDR2 FYNNEI. The material sequenced was blood. The chain links TRBV2 to TRBJ1-5, with D unresolved. The origin of this receptor is a man aged 60 to 69 in good health. CDR3 amino acids: CASSEWTGNQPQHF. The CDR3 DNA follows: TGTGCCAGCAGTGAATGGACTGGCAATCAGCCCCAGCATTTT. The full variable domain, in which reference TRBV2 and TRBJ1-5 provide the parts outside the CDR3, is EPEVTQTPSHQVTQMGQEVILRCVPISNHLYFYWYRQILGQKVEFLVSFYNNEISEKSEIFDDQFSVERPDGSNFTLKIRSTKLEDSAMYFCASSEWTGNQPQHFGDGTRLSIL.